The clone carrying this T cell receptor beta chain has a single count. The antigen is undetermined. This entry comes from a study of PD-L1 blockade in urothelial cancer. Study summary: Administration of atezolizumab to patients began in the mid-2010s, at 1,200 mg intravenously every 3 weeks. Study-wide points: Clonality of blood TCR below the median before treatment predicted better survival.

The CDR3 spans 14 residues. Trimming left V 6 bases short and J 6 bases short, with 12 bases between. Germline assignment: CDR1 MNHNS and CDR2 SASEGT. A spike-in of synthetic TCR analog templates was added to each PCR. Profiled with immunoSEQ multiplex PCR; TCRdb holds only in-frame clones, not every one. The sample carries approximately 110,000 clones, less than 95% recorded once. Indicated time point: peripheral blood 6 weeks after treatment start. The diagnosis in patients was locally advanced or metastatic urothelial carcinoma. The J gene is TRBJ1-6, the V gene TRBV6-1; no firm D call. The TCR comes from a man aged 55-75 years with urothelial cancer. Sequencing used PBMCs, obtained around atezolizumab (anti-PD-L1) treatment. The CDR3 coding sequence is TGTGCCAGCAGAGTAGACACCAGTAATTCACCCCTCCACTTT. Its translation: CASRVDTSNSPLHF.